This T cell receptor (beta chain) is from a study of human T cells and chemical hapten exposure listed by TCRdb under 2021. About the investigation overall: For sensitization, 2% DPC in acetone was applied to an approximately 2 cm by approximately 2 cm area of upper inner arm skin. Approximately 28 alopecia patients provided blood for TCR sequencing at one to four time points (pre-sensitization, 2, 6 and 24 weeks). Patients additionally received weekly therapeutic DPC doses to the scalp throughout the approximately 24-week study period. The libraries were sequenced as a pool, and the TCR yield per sample differed mostly because of small variations in library volumes within the pool. Most of the patients in the cohort were female, and the cohort covered alopecia areata with under or over 50% scalp involvement, alopecia totalis and alopecia universalis. Blood samples were taken from patients before sensitization (week 0) and at 2, 6 and about 24 weeks after DPC sensitization. Patch tests used Finn chambers with 0.01% DPC on the upper back, scored after 6 days by International Contact Dermatitis Research Group standards. This study followed changes in the peripheral blood TCR repertoire in vivo during primary and secondary sensitization of alopecia patients to the hapten diphenylcyclopropenone (DPC). Study-wide findings and limitations: A positive correlation was found between the number of PT1 expanded TCRs and patch test score, with significance reached at thresholds 8, 16 and 32 but not 4. Significantly more large CDR3 similarity clusters were formed by expanded TCRs than by pre-sensitization or healthy control sets, consistent with antigen-driven responses. DPC sensitization did not change how many TCRs were above 1 in 1000 frequency, and no evidence was found of alterations in global repertoire structure. Because all patients had alopecia, a presumed autoimmune disease, the immune response of the patients might differ from that of healthy individuals. Repeated subsampling changed both the strength of the expansion versus patch-test correlation and the threshold at which that correlation became significant.

In regard to this clonotype: Its antigen remains unidentified. Per-nucleotide qualities are absent, and no much larger clonotype sits a single base away.

Library generation was performed with RACE. The instrument given in TCRdb is NextSeq 500. During library preparation, unique molecular identifiers were attached to individual cDNA molecules so that TCRs could be counted quantitatively and reproducibly. From each blood RNA sample, both TCR alpha and TCR beta chains were sequenced. The authors' analysis ran thus. A median of approximately 100,000 TCRs per sample was observed, with a range of roughly 23,224 to 750,000. The Decombinator software suite was used to annotate V, J and CDR3 in the TCR reads. To make PS versus PT1 abundance plots, every sample was subsampled to the same number of TCRs (28,000). Expanded TCRs were defined as absent before sensitization and observed at least eight times at the 2-week time point. TCRdb handled the public reads itself, with Q25 trimming in fastp and clone calling in MiXCR, and kept productive beta chains. Each CDR3 protein gets just one entry, which takes the most common genes and DNA from the rows behind it. TCRdb assigned the V and J calls; the authors' analysis was not used. The sample records roughly 200,000 distinct CDR3 sequences, approximately 20% of which are singletons. Of the sample, approximately 6.7% is held by the ten largest clones.

V trim: 3 bases; J trim: 8 bases; unmatched bases: 13. Counted from cysteine to phenylalanine, this CDR3 has 15 amino acids. The kept DNA is CDR3 alone, 45 bases in frame from the first base. CDR1 and CDR2 are drawn from the germline V gene (reference sequence): DFQATT, SNEGSKA. In light of the paper, this sample's time point label describes: patch test 1, 2 weeks after DPC sensitization. The treatment or condition label of this sample denotes: therapeutic diphenylcyclopropenone sensitization with weekly scalp DPC. At each patch-test visit, blood was drawn before the patch test was applied. Patients were considered eligible if aged 18 to 70, diagnosed with alopecia and deemed suitable for DPC therapy, and patients were excluded if pregnant. Total RNA was extracted from unfractionated whole blood that had been collected in Tempus Blood RNA tubes.

The sequence joins TRBV20-1 to TRBJ2-1, with 7 junctional bases fitting TRBD1. The receptor was derived from a woman aged 45-65 years with alopecia areata. Some clones in this sample may be carry-over from other donors' samples. The sample consisted of whole blood, taken in connection with sensitization to the hapten diphenylcyclopropenone (DPC). The CDR3 region has the sequence CSARVTGSNWDEQFF. The nucleotide sequence is given as TGCAGTGCTAGGGTGACAGGGTCAAATTGGGATGAGCAGTTCTTC.